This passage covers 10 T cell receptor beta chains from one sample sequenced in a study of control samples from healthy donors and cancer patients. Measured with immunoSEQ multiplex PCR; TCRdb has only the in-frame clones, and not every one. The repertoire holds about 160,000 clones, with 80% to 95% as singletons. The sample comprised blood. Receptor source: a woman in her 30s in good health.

The chain's CDR3 is CASSLISGQGLEQYF. The CDR3 DNA sequence: TGTGCCAGCAGCTTAATTTCGGGACAGGGCCTCGAGCAGTACTTC. This chain connects TRBV7-9 to TRBJ2-7, with 9 bases identical to TRBD1. Trimming removed 2 bases from V and 6 bases from J; junction bases left unmatched: 8. CDR1 is SEHNR and CDR2 is FQNEAQ in the germline V gene (reference sequence). The CDR3 spans 15 residues. The whole variable domain, remainder taken from reference TRBV7-9 and TRBJ2-7, is DTGVSQNPRHKITKRGQNVTFRCDPISEHNRLYWYRQTLGQGPEFLTYFQNEAQLEKSRLLSDRFSAERPKGSFSTLEIQRTEQGDSAMYLCASSLISGQGLEQYFGPGTRLTVT.

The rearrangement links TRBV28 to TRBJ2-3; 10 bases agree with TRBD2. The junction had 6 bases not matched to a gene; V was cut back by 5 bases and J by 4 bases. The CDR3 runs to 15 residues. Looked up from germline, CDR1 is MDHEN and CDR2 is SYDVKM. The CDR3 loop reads CASSTSGRAPDTQYF. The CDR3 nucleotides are TGTGCCAGCAGTACGAGCGGGAGGGCCCCAGATACGCAGTATTTT.

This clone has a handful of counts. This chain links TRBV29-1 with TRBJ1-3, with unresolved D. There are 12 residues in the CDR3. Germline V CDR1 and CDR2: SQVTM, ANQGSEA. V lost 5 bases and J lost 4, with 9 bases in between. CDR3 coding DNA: TGCAGCGTTTCGACGTACGGAAACACCATATATTTT. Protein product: CSVSTYGNTIYF.

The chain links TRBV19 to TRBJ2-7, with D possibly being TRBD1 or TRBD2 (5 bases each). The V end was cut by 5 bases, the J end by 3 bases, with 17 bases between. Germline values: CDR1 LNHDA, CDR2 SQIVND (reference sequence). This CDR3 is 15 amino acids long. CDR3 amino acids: CASSEGLLEVYEQYF. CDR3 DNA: TGTGCCAGTAGTGAGGGGCTACTAGAAGTCTACGAGCAGTACTTC.

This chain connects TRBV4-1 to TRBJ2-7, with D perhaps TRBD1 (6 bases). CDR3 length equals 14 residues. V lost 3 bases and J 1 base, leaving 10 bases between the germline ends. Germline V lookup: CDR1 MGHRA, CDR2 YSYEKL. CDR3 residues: CASSHGTGSYEQYF. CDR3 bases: TGCGCCAGCAGCCATGGAACAGGGTCCTACGAGCAGTACTTC.

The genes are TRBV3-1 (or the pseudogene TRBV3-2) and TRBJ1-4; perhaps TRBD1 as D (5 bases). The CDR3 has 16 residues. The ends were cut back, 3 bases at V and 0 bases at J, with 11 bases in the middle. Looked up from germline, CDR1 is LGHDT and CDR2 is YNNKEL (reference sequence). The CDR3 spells CASSQEGTATNEKLFF. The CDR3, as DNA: TGTGCCAGCAGCCAGGAGGGGACTGCAACTAATGAAAAACTGTTTTTT.

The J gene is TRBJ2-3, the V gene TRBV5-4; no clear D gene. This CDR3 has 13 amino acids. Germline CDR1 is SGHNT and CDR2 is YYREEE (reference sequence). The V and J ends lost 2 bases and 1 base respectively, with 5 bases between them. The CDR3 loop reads CASSFWGTDTQYF. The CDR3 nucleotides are TGTGCCAGCAGCTTTTGGGGCACAGATACGCAGTATTTT.

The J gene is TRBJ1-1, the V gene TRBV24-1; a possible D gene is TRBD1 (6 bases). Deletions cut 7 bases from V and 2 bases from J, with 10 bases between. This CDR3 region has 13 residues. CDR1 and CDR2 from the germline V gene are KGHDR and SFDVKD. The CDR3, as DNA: TGTGCCACCAGGAAGGGGGGAAACACTGAAGCTTTCTTT. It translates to CATRKGGNTEAFF.

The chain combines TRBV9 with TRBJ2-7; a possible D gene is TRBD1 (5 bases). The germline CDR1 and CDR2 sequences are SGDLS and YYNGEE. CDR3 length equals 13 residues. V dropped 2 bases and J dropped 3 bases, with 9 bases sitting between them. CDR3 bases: TGTGCCAGCAGCGTCTCAGGGAACTACGAGCAGTACTTC. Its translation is CASSVSGNYEQYF.

CDR3 in amino acids: CASSHRTGDGEKLFF. The CDR3, as DNA: TGCGCCAGCAGCCACCGGACAGGGGATGGTGAAAAACTGTTTTTT. The V and J genes are TRBV4-1 and TRBJ1-4; TRBD1 agrees at 9 bases. Losses at the gene ends were 3 bases for V and 7 bases for J; bases not matched to a gene: 6. The CDR3 spans 15 residues. Germline V gives CDR1 MGHRA, CDR2 YSYEKL.